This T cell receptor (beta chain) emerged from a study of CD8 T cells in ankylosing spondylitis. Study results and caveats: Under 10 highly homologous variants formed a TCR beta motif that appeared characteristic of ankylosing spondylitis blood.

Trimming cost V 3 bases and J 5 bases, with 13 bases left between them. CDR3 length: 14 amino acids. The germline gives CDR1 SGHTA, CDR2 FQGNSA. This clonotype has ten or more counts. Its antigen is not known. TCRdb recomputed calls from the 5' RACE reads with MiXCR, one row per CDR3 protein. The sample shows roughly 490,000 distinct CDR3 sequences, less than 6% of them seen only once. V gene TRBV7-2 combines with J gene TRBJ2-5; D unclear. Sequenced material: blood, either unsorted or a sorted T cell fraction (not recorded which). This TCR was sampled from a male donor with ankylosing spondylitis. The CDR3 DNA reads TGTGCCAGCAGCTTTCAGCCATCCGGGGAGACCCAGTACTTC. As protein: CASSFQPSGETQYF.